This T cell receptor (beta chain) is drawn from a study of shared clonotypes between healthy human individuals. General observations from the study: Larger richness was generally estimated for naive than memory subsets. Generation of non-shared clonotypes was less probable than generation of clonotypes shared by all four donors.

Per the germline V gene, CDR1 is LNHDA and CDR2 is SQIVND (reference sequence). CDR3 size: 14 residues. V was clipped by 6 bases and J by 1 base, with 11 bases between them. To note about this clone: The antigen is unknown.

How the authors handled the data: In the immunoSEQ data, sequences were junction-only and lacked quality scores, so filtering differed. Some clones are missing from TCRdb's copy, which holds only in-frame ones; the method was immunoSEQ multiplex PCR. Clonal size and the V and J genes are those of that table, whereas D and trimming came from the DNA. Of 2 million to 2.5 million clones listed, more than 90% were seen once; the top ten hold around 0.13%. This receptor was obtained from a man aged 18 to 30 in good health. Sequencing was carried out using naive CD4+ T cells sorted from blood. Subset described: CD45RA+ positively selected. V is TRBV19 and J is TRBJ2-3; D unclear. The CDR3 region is CASSNTRGTDTQYF. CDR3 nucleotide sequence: TGTGCCAGTAGCAATACTCGTGGCACAGATACGCAGTATTTT.